The rows below give T cell receptor beta chains drawn from one sample of a study of post-analysis software for immune sequencing data. Each CDR3 protein gets one entry after TCRdb re-called the PCR reads with MiXCR. This table holds roughly 580,000 distinct CDR3 sequences, 44% found once. The sample was blood. All receptors derive from a girl between 5 and 17 years old with multiple sclerosis. Each CDR3 is given with its conserved first and last residue. A D gene is named only where the DNA matches it firmly. The size of a clone is reported for some rows only, either as once, few or many, or as a class for expanded clones.

abundance,d_gene,j_gene,v_gene,CDR3nt,CDR3aa
-,-,TRBJ2-1,TRBV19,TGTGCCAGTAGTATGGGGACTCACTCCTACAATGAGCAGTTCTTC,CASSMGTHSYNEQFF
-,TRBD1,TRBJ1-2,TRBV5-1,TGCGCCAGCAGTTTTGGGAGGGCCAGGGGGGTCAACTATGGCTACACCTTC,CASSFGRARGVNYGYTF
once,TRBD1,TRBJ1-1,TRBV12-3/TRBV12-4,TGTGCCAGCGGGTTCGGGACAGGTTATGGAGCTTTCTTT,CASGFGTGYGAFF
few,-,TRBJ2-7,TRBV6-1,TGTGCCAGCAGTGAGAACCCAATCTACGAGCAGTACTTC,CASSENPIYEQYF
few,-,TRBJ2-7,TRBV2,TGTGCCAGCAGTGGACAGGTTTACTCCTACGAGCAGTACTTC,CASSGQVYSYEQYF
-,-,TRBJ1-4,TRBV7-9,TGTGCCAGCAGCTTAGCAGGTGGAAAACTGTTTTTT,CASSLAGGKLFF
-,TRBD2,TRBJ2-1,TRBV20-1,TGCAGTGCTAGAGGGACTAGCGTTTTCTCCTACAATGAGCAGTTCTTC,CSARGTSVFSYNEQFF
few,TRBD2,TRBJ2-1,TRBV5-1,TGCGCCAGCAGCCTCCCCGGGACTAGCTTATCCAATGAGCAGTTCTTC,CASSLPGTSLSNEQFF
-,-,TRBJ1-4,TRBV20-1,TGCAGTGCTAGAGAAGAGGTATATGAAAAACTGTTTTTT,CSAREEVYEKLFF
few,-,TRBJ1-6,TRBV9,TGTGCCAGCAGCGTAGGCCCGGGGGCCGGGAATTCACCCCTCCACTTT,CASSVGPGAGNSPLHF
-,-,TRBJ2-1,TRBV29-1,TGCAGCGTTGATCAAAATGAGCAGTTCTTC,CSVDQNEQFF
-,-,TRBJ1-5,TRBV12-3/TRBV12-4,TGTGCCAGCAGTTTTGTCGGGCAGCTCAAGCATTTT,CASSFVGQLKHF
-,-,TRBJ1-1,TRBV5-1,TGCGCCAGCAGCTTAAGTAACATGAACACTGAAGCTTTCTTT,CASSLSNMNTEAFF
-,TRBD1,TRBJ1-4,TRBV20-1,TGCAGTGCTAGACCAGACAGGGCACGGGGTGAAAAACTGTTTTTT,CSARPDRARGEKLFF
-,-,TRBJ1-1,TRBV14,TGTGCCAGCAGCCAAGATCGGGGCACAGCGAACACTGAAGCTTTCTTT,CASSQDRGTANTEAFF
-,-,TRBJ2-1,TRBV27,TGTGCCAGCAGTCTGGGCAATCTACCGTACAATGAGCAGTTCTTC,CASSLGNLPYNEQFF
-,-,TRBJ1-5,TRBV19,TGTGCCAGTCGAGGCGGACTTAGCAATCAGCCCCAGCATTTT,CASRGGLSNQPQHF
-,-,TRBJ2-1,TRBV4-1,TGCGCCAGCAGCCTAGGGGGGCAGGGAGACTACAATGAGCAGTTCTTC,CASSLGGQGDYNEQFF
-,-,TRBJ2-5,TRBV20-1,TGCAGTGCTAGGGAAGACAGGCAAGAGACCCAGTACTTC,CSAREDRQETQYF
-,-,TRBJ1-1,TRBV10-3,TGTGCCATCAGTGAATGGGGGAACACTGAAGCTTTCTTT,CAISEWGNTEAFF
many,TRBD1,TRBJ2-7,TRBV5-1,TGTGCCAGCAGCAGCCGGGACAGCTCCTACGAGCAGTACTTC,CASSSRDSSYEQYF
-,-,TRBJ2-7,TRBV12-3/TRBV12-4,TGTGCCAGCAGTCGGGCAGGGCCGATCTACGAGCAGTACTTC,CASSRAGPIYEQYF
-,-,TRBJ2-4,TRBV7-8,TGTGCCAGCAGCTTAGGGCCGGGGGCAGCCAAAAACATTCAGTACTTC,CASSLGPGAAKNIQYF
once,-,TRBJ2-5,TRBV12-3/TRBV12-4,TGTGCCAGCAGTCCCCCAGCGGTCCAAGAGACCCAGTACTTC,CASSPPAVQETQYF
-,TRBD1,TRBJ1-1,TRBV7-2,TGTGCCAGCAGCTACCCGACAGGGTCGACGAACACTGAAGCTTTCTTT,CASSYPTGSTNTEAFF
once,TRBD1,TRBJ1-2,TRBV6-1,TGTGCCGGCAGTGACAAAGGACAGGCTTCTAACTATGGCTACACCTTC,CAGSDKGQASNYGYTF
-,-,TRBJ2-1,TRBV12-3/TRBV12-4,TGTGCCAGCAGAAAACCGGGCGGAGACGTAAATGAGCAGTTCTTC,CASRKPGGDVNEQFF
few,TRBD2,TRBJ2-1,TRBV20-1,TGCAGTGCTAGAGTGGCTAGCGGGTGGGGATGGTTCTTC,CSARVASGWGWFF